These T cell receptor beta chains were read from a single sample in a study of blood T cell repertoires in COVID-19. TCRdb's table, derived via immunoSEQ multiplex PCR, lists solely in-frame clones and lacks some. The table has more than 100,000 clones, 89% seen once. The specimen was peripheral blood. These TCRs come from an older woman with acute or convalescent COVID-19. Both conserved end residues are part of each CDR3. A D gene is named only where the DNA matches it firmly. Size is omitted from some rows. Given values are once, few, many or a class for expanded clones.

j_call: TRBJ1-5; v_call: TRBV24-1; cdr3_length: 14; d_call: NA; clone_size: NA; cdr3_aa: CATSDYYSNQPQHF; cdr3_nt: TGTGCCACCAGTGACTACTATAGCAATCAGCCCCAGCATTTT
j_call: TRBJ1-1; v_call: TRBV19; cdr3_length: 14; d_call: TRBD1; clone_size: NA; cdr3_aa: CASSRTGMNTEAFF; cdr3_nt: TGTGCCAGTAGCAGGACAGGGATGAACACTGAAGCTTTCTTT
j_call: TRBJ2-7; v_call: TRBV28; cdr3_length: 15; d_call: TRBD1; clone_size: NA; cdr3_aa: CASSKPGTGTYEQYF; cdr3_nt: TGTGCCAGCAGCAAACCCGGGACAGGTACCTACGAGCAGTACTTC
j_call: TRBJ1-2; v_call: TRBV19; cdr3_length: 11; d_call: TRBD1; clone_size: NA; cdr3_aa: CASRGTGRYTF; cdr3_nt: TGTGCCAGTAGGGGGACAGGGCGCTACACCTTC
j_call: TRBJ1-4; v_call: TRBV19; cdr3_length: 15; d_call: NA; clone_size: once; cdr3_aa: CASSIGTRTNEKLFF; cdr3_nt: TGTGCCAGTAGTATAGGTACTAGAACTAATGAAAAACTGTTTTTT
j_call: TRBJ1-1; v_call: TRBV28; cdr3_length: 14; d_call: TRBD1; clone_size: NA; cdr3_aa: CASSLSDRTFEAFF; cdr3_nt: TGTGCCAGCAGTTTATCGGACAGGACATTTGAAGCTTTCTTT
j_call: TRBJ2-1; v_call: TRBV6-5; cdr3_length: 11; d_call: NA; clone_size: NA; cdr3_aa: CASMTRTSQFF; cdr3_nt: TGTGCCAGCATGACTAGAACGTCGCAGTTCTTC
j_call: TRBJ1-6; v_call: TRBV14; cdr3_length: 14; d_call: NA; clone_size: NA; cdr3_aa: CASSLDSGSSPLHF; cdr3_nt: TGTGCCAGCAGCTTAGACAGCGGGAGTTCACCCCTCCACTTT
j_call: TRBJ2-5; v_call: TRBV5-1; cdr3_length: 14; d_call: NA; clone_size: NA; cdr3_aa: CASSPGTLQETQYF; cdr3_nt: TGCGCCAGCAGCCCAGGGACACTGCAAGAGACCCAGTACTTC
j_call: TRBJ1-5; v_call: TRBV20-1; cdr3_length: 15; d_call: TRBD1; clone_size: NA; cdr3_aa: CSASLSGQLNQPQHF; cdr3_nt: TGCAGTGCTAGTTTATCGGGACAGCTAAATCAGCCCCAGCATTTT
j_call: TRBJ2-6; v_call: TRBV19; cdr3_length: 14; d_call: NA; clone_size: NA; cdr3_aa: CASKGVSGANVLTF; cdr3_nt: TGTGCCAGTAAGGGGGTCTCTGGGGCCAACGTCCTGACTTTC
j_call: TRBJ2-1; v_call: TRBV20-1; cdr3_length: 11; d_call: NA; clone_size: NA; cdr3_aa: CSVPLYNEQFF; cdr3_nt: TGCAGTGTTCCCCTTTACAATGAGCAGTTCTTC
j_call: TRBJ2-5; v_call: TRBV6-5; cdr3_length: 14; d_call: TRBD2; clone_size: NA; cdr3_aa: CVSGEGPPKETQYF; cdr3_nt: TGTGTATCGGGGGAGGGCCCTCCGAAAGAGACCCAGTACTTC